This T cell receptor beta chain was identified during a study of beta chain features in type 1 diabetes. Study results and limitations: A definitive answer on HLA type influencing TCRB rearrangement was not reached here. The naive, central memory and Treg TCRB repertoires looked more alike in patients than they did in healthy donors. Type 1 diabetes patients had moderately but significantly shorter TCRB CDR3s in all four CD4+ subsets.

The CDR3 length is 16 residues. Trimming removed 5 bases from V and 5 bases from J; junction bases left unmatched: 7. Per the germline V gene, CDR1 is SGHAT and CDR2 is FQDESV (reference sequence). Sequenced material consisted of expressed TCRB transcripts (all of the isolated RNA was reverse transcribed). Sequencing was performed with immunoSEQ multiplex PCR; in TCRdb, only in-frame clones are kept and a portion is missing. The sample has a few hundred thousand clones, around 15% seen once; the top ten hold under 8.5%. As regards this clone: The antigen remains undetermined.

The chain links TRBV11-1 to TRBJ2-5; TRBD2 agrees at 14 bases. The clonotype was recovered from a man aged 25 to 40 in good health. Source material: central memory CD4+ T cells from blood. The CDR3 sequence: CASSAGTSGSGETQYF. The CDR3 nucleotides read TGTGCCAGCAGCGCCGGGACTAGCGGGAGTGGGGAGACCCAGTACTTC. Looking up the rest from reference TRBV11-1 and TRBJ2-5 gives the full variable domain: EAEVAQSPRYKITEKSQAVAFWCDPISGHATLYWYRQILGQGPELLVQFQDESVVDDSQLPKDRFSAERLKGVDSTLKIQPAELGDSAMYLCASSAGTSGSGETQYFGPGTRLLVL.